The present entry profiles one T cell receptor beta chain with its context. Its antigen is currently unknown. Since a much larger clone is just one base distant, this may be a read error. A second PCR, run for 7 to 11 cycles, used a sample-barcoded 5' primer plus a J-beta primer mix. Each CDR3 protein gets one entry after TCRdb re-called the 5' RACE reads with MiXCR. The table shows 1,500,000 or so distinct CDR3 sequences, with 59% occurring only once. Germline V CDR1 and CDR2: MNHEY, SVGEGT. The CDR3 loop spans 15 amino acids. These data are taken from a study of blood T cells in healthy people across ages. Whole-study results and caveats: Reliance upon unsorted PBMCs precluded definitive naive versus antigen-experienced comparison.

The TCR originated in a man aged 18 to 29 in good health. The chain joins TRBV6-2 or TRBV6-3 to TRBJ2-5, with TRBD1 as a possible D gene (6 bases). The sequenced sample consisted of blood. The CDR3 reads CASSYTQDSPEAQYF. DNA for the CDR3: TGTGCCAGCAGTTATACCCAGGACAGCCCAGAGGCCCAGTACTTC.